These T cell receptor beta chains were read from a single sample in a study of blood T cell repertoires in COVID-19. TCRdb's table, derived via immunoSEQ multiplex PCR, lists solely in-frame clones and lacks some. The sample lists approximately 52,000 clones; approximately 92% were seen once. The sequenced material came from peripheral blood. The receptors originated from a man between 45 and 60 years old with active COVID-19. Both conserved end residues are part of each CDR3. D genes are given only for firm matches. Size is stated for part of the rows, as once, few or many counts, or as a class when the clone is expanded.

j_call clone_size v_call d_call cdr3_aa cdr3_nt
TRBJ1-6 once TRBV19 . CASSIRAGALNSPLHF TGTGCCAGTAGTATCCGGGCAGGGGCTCTGAATTCACCCCTCCACTTT
TRBJ2-7 . TRBV2 . CASATGRTNAEQYF TGTGCCAGTGCCACGGGGAGGACGAATGCAGAGCAGTACTTC
TRBJ2-1 . TRBV24-1 TRBD2 CATRLAREGTYNEQFF TGTGCCACCAGACTCGCGAGGGAGGGAACCTACAATGAGCAGTTCTTC
TRBJ1-1 . TRBV4-2 . CASSPPRQRMNTEAFF TGTGCCAGCAGCCCTCCACGACAGAGAATGAACACTGAAGCTTTCTTT
TRBJ1-3 . TRBV12-3/TRBV12-4 . CAGGARGNTIYF TGTGCCGGGGGGGCCAGGGGAAACACCATATATTTT
TRBJ1-1 . TRBV5-4 TRBD1 CASSLGQGPNTEAFF TGTGCCAGCAGCTTGGGACAGGGCCCGAACACTGAAGCTTTCTTT
TRBJ2-5 . TRBV29-1 . CSVAAPVQETQYF TGCAGCGTAGCCGCCCCGGTCCAAGAGACCCAGTACTTC
TRBJ2-7 few TRBV30 . CAWSTGRYEQYF TGTGCCTGGAGTACGGGTCGCTACGAGCAGTACTTC
TRBJ2-1 . TRBV10-3 . CATNPTSYNEQFF TGTGCCACAAACCCCACATCCTACAATGAGCAGTTCTTC
TRBJ1-2 . TRBV2 TRBD1 CASSVRQGGSGYTF TGTGCCAGCAGTGTAAGACAGGGTGGGTCTGGCTACACCTTC
TRBJ1-3 . TRBV7-2 . CASSSAGTLVNTIYF TGTGCCAGCAGCTCCGCCGGGACATTGGTAAACACCATATATTTT
TRBJ2-5 . TRBV5-1 . CASSRGQVRETQYF TGCGCCAGCAGTCGTGGCCAAGTGCGGGAGACCCAGTACTTC
TRBJ1-5 . TRBV6-1 . CASSEVMRAQKEPQHF TGTGCCAGCAGTGAAGTAATGCGGGCCCAAAAAGAGCCCCAGCATTTT
TRBJ1-6 . TRBV6-1 TRBD1 CASSEELSGGFYSPLHF TGTGCCAGCAGTGAAGAACTCTCAGGGGGATTTTATTCACCCCTCCACTTT
TRBJ2-3 . TRBV6-4 TRBD1 CATRDRVTDTQYF TGTGCCACCAGGGACAGAGTCACAGATACGCAGTATTTT
TRBJ1-3 . TRBV7-6 TRBD1 CASSPRDRRTGNTIYF TGTGCCAGCAGCCCCCGGGACAGGAGAACTGGAAACACCATATATTTT
TRBJ2-5 once TRBV4-2 TRBD2 CASSPASGGWQETQYF TGTGCCAGCAGCCCGGCTAGCGGGGGGTGGCAAGAGACCCAGTACTTC